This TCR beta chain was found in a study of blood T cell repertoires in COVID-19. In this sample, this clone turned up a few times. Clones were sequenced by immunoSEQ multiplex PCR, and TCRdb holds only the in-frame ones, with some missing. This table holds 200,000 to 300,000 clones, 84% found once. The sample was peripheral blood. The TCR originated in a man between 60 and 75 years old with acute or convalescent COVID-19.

CDR3 coding DNA: TGTGCCAGCAGCTCCGGCTCAGGGTCTGGAAACACCATATATTTT. As protein: CASSSGSGSGNTIYF. The chain couples TRBV7-2 to TRBJ1-3; tentative D call: TRBD1 (5 bases). The germline V and J ends were trimmed by 4 bases and 1 base, with 11 bases remaining between them. CDR1 and CDR2 from the germline V gene are SGHTA and FQGNSA. There are 15 residues in the CDR3.